Each of the 30 T cell receptor beta chains below was sequenced from the same sample in a study of T cell responses to AZD1222 COVID-19 vaccine. Data came from immunoSEQ multiplex PCR; TCRdb stores just in-frame clones and leaves some out. The sample holds approximately 190,000 clones, 90% to 95% seen once. Sequenced here: peripheral blood, sampled 28 days after the second dose of the MenACWY control vaccine. The receptors were sampled from an adult who received the MenACWY meningococcal vaccine as a control.

The chain recombines TRBV4-2 with TRBJ2-5, with 7 bases fitting TRBD2. CDR1 and CDR2 from the germline V gene are LGHNA and YNFKEQ. The CDR3 extends over 15 amino acids. Germline trimming cut 2 bases from V and 5 bases from J; bases unmatched to any gene: 8. CDR3 protein: CASSQSPAGWETQYF. The CDR3, as DNA: TGTGCCAGCAGCCAAAGCCCAGCGGGATGGGAGACCCAGTACTTC.

CDR3 bases: TGTGCCAGCAGTGATCCCCAAGGTAGCGGGAGGGTTAGCACCGGGGAGCTGTTTTTT. It yields the protein CASSDPQGSGRVSTGELFF. The V and J genes are TRBV6-1 and TRBJ2-2; 11 bases are a match to TRBD2. J was trimmed by 4 bases and V by 3 bases; bases with no gene match: 13. Looked up from germline, CDR1 is MNHNS and CDR2 is SASEGT. The CDR3 length is 19 residues.

The V and J genes are TRBV9 and TRBJ2-2, with TRBD2 as a possible D gene (6 bases). Germline V gene lookup returns CDR1 SGDLS and CDR2 YYNGEE. Trimming took off 0 bases at V and 5 bases at J, with 8 bases between the two ends. This CDR3 region has 14 residues. CDR3 protein: CASSVGRDTGELFF. Written as DNA, the CDR3 is TGTGCCAGCAGCGTAGGGCGGGATACCGGGGAGCTGTTTTTT.

This clone was counted between two and nine times. V and J are TRBV6-5 and TRBJ1-5; D not resolved. Germline CDR1 MNHEY, CDR2 SVGAGI. This CDR3 is built from 14 residues. The ends were cut back, 7 bases at V and 0 bases at J, with 10 bases in the middle. The CDR3: CASTPGYSNQPQHF. The CDR3 coding sequence is TGTGCCAGCACCCCAGGTTATAGCAATCAGCCCCAGCATTTT.

The chain employs TRBV7-9 and TRBJ1-4; maybe TRBD1 (5 bases). Germline V gene sequence: CDR1 SEHNR, CDR2 FQNEAQ (reference sequence). The germline V and J ends were trimmed by 5 bases and 10 bases, with 17 bases remaining between them. This CDR3 contains 14 residues. The CDR3 sequence is CASSRPDSGGKLFF. The CDR3 DNA reads TGTGCCAGCAGCCGACCAGACAGCGGAGGAAAACTGTTTTTT.

The rearrangement joins TRBV3-1 (or the pseudogene TRBV3-2) to TRBJ1-3; no clear D. Germline CDR1 reads LGHDT; CDR2 reads YNNKEL (reference sequence). V gave up 0 bases and J gave up 0 bases, with 6 bases separating them. The CDR3 totals 15 residues. The CDR3 reads CASSQETVSGNTIYF. CDR3 DNA: TGTGCCAGCAGCCAAGAAACAGTCTCTGGAAACACCATATATTTT.

V and J are TRBV2 and TRBJ1-6; the match to TRBD1 covers 8 bases. Germline V lookup: CDR1 SNHLY, CDR2 FYNNEI. With 7 bases clipped from V and 9 bases from J, the junction kept 11 bases outside the gene matches. The CDR3 covers 15 residues. DNA for the CDR3: TGTGCCAGCATGGACGGACAGGGATTGATTTCACCCCTCCACTTT. As protein: CASMDGQGLISPLHF.

This chain connects TRBV19 to TRBJ2-2; D is uncertain. Trimming cost V 6 bases and J 5 bases, with 1 base left between them. The length of the CDR3 is 10 residues. Germline V gives CDR1 LNHDA, CDR2 SQIVND (reference sequence). CDR3: CASRTGELFF. The CDR3 DNA is TGTGCCAGTAGGACCGGGGAGCTGTTTTTT. Full variable domain (outside the CDR3, taken from reference TRBV19 and TRBJ2-2): DGGITQSPKYLFRKEGQNVTLSCEQNLNHDAMYWYRQDPGQGLRLIYYSQIVNDFQKGDIAEGYSVSREKKESFPLTVTSAQKNPTAFYLCASRTGELFFGEGSRLTVL.

The rearrangement joins TRBV19 to TRBJ1-1; no reliable D call. The germline V gene has CDR1 LNHDA and CDR2 SQIVND (reference sequence). V was cut by 5 bases and J by 6 bases, with 19 bases left in between. The CDR3 contains 15 residues. Here the CDR3 reads CASSPRGRPGAEAFF. CDR3 DNA: TGTGCCAGTAGTCCCCGGGGAAGGCCCGGGGCTGAAGCTTTCTTT.

The chain carries TRBV11-3 and TRBJ2-6, with D unclear. Trimming took 1 base from V and 0 from J, leaving 7 bases between them. CDR1 and CDR2 from the germline V gene are SGHNT and YENEEA. The CDR3 extends over 16 amino acids. CDR3 region: CASSLGLVSGANVLTF. The CDR3, as DNA: TGTGCCAGCAGCTTAGGCCTGGTCTCTGGGGCCAACGTCCTGACTTTC.

This sequence joins TRBV9 and TRBJ2-1; 13 nucleotides line up with TRBD2. In germline, CDR1 is SGDLS, CDR2 YYNGEE. The ends lost 0 bases at V and 3 bases at J; junction bases unmatched: 3. This CDR3 is 17 amino acids long. The CDR3 protein is CASSVGTSGRDYNEQFF. Written as DNA, the CDR3 is TGTGCCAGCAGCGTAGGGACTAGCGGGAGAGACTACAATGAGCAGTTCTTC.

This clone was detected a few times. V is TRBV3-1 (or the pseudogene TRBV3-2) and J is TRBJ2-1; D gene ambiguous. The V end lost 4 bases, the J end lost 8 bases, and 9 bases lay between the germline ends. The CDR3 contains 12 residues. Germline V lookup: CDR1 LGHDT, CDR2 YNNKEL (reference sequence). CDR3 residues: CASSRRWDEQFF. The CDR3 DNA reads TGTGCCAGCAGCCGCCGATGGGATGAGCAGTTCTTC.

The chain carries TRBV9 and TRBJ2-5; 9 positions match TRBD1. CDR3 length equals 16 residues. The V gene end was trimmed by 4 bases and the J gene end by 5 bases; junction bases not matched to a gene: 12. The V gene's germline CDR1 is SGDLS and CDR2 YYNGEE. The CDR3, as DNA: TGTGCCAGCAGCCAAGCCTTGGGACAGGGTAGTGAGACCCAGTACTTC. Protein sequence: CASSQALGQGSETQYF. Looking up the rest from reference TRBV9 and TRBJ2-5 gives the full variable domain: DSGVTQTPKHLITATGQRVTLRCSPRSGDLSVYWYQQSLDQGLQFLIQYYNGEERAKGNILERFSAQQFPDLHSELNLSSLELGDSALYFCASSQALGQGSETQYFGPGTRLLVL.

In DNA form, the CDR3 reads TGCGCCAGCAGCTTGGAGGCTCCTTGGCAGGGGGACAATGGCTACACCTTC. Protein sequence: CASSLEAPWQGDNGYTF. The rearrangement joins TRBV5-1 to TRBJ1-2; 7 bases map to TRBD1. CDR3 length: 17 residues. The germline CDR1 and CDR2 sequences are SGHRS and YFSETQ. The ends lost 0 bases at V and 6 bases at J; junction bases unmatched: 14.

V is TRBV28 and J is TRBJ2-1; 8 bases fit TRBD1. Germline-derived CDR1 and CDR2 are MDHEN and SYDVKM. The length of the CDR3 is 14 residues. With V trimmed by 4 bases and J by 5 bases, 4 bases remained unmatched. The CDR3 DNA reads TGTGCCAGCAGTTACAGGGGGTTCAACAATGAGCAGTTCTTC. Translating it yields CASSYRGFNNEQFF.

The chain recombines TRBV5-1 with TRBJ2-3; D gene ambiguous. The CDR3 is 13 amino acids. V lost 2 bases and J lost 3, with 7 bases in between. The germline V gene encodes CDR1 SGHRS and CDR2 YFSETQ. CDR3 nucleotides: TGCGCCAGCAGCTTTGAGCAGACAGATACGCAGTATTTT. It encodes CASSFEQTDTQYF.

The table lists this clone with a few counts. V and J are TRBV5-6 and TRBJ2-5, with TRBD2 identical over 15 bases. CDR3 length equals 17 residues. Germline V gene sequence: CDR1 SGHDT, CDR2 YYEEEE. The ends lost 5 bases at V and 6 bases at J; junction bases unmatched: 11. CDR3 amino acids: CASRPGLAGGLGQTQYF. The CDR3 DNA sequence: TGTGCCAGCAGGCCGGGACTAGCGGGAGGCCTTGGGCAGACCCAGTACTTC.

This clone was seen a single time. The V and J genes are TRBV7-3 and TRBJ2-1; D might be TRBD2 (6 bases). This CDR3 has 19 residues. V was cut by 2 bases and J by 0 bases, with 20 bases left in between. Germline lookup yields CDR1 SGHTA and CDR2 FQGTGA. In DNA, the CDR3 is TGTGCCAGCAGCTTATATGGGACTCATATGGGGAGCTCCTACAATGAGCAGTTCTTC. This translates into CASSLYGTHMGSSYNEQFF.

The chain recombines TRBV7-8 with TRBJ2-2, with TRBD2 identical over 14 bases. CDR3 length equals 16 residues. With 4 bases clipped from V and 6 bases from J, the junction kept 4 bases outside the gene matches. The germline CDR1 and CDR2 sequences are SGHVS and FQNEAQ. The chain's CDR3 is CASSSRTSGRSGELFF. The DNA of the CDR3 is TGTGCCAGCAGCTCCCGGACTAGCGGGAGGTCCGGGGAGCTGTTTTTT.

This clone was seen once. The rearrangement uses TRBV5-1 and TRBJ2-3; D call uncertain. Trimming pared 0 bases from V and 0 bases from J, leaving 5 bases between. Germline assignment: CDR1 SGHRS and CDR2 YFSETQ. This CDR3 contains 14 residues. The CDR3 nucleotides are TGCGCCAGCAGCTTGGTGCATAGCACAGATACGCAGTATTTT. Residues: CASSLVHSTDTQYF.

The chain recombines TRBV24-1 with TRBJ2-7; D uncertain. Trimming left V 3 bases short and J 1 base short, with 6 bases between. This CDR3 comprises 13 residues. Germline CDR1 reads KGHDR; CDR2 reads SFDVKD. CDR3: CATSDAKSYEQYF. CDR3 nucleotide sequence: TGTGCCACCAGTGATGCTAAATCCTACGAGCAGTACTTC.

The chain couples TRBV7-9 to TRBJ1-4; D might be TRBD1 (6 bases). Trimming pared 7 bases from V and 8 bases from J, leaving 11 bases between. This CDR3 is built from 12 residues. Per germline, CDR1 SEHNR and CDR2 FQNEAQ (reference sequence). The CDR3 sequence is CASTTGGEKLFF. The CDR3 DNA reads as TGTGCCAGCACGACAGGAGGGGAAAAACTGTTTTTT.

This chain connects TRBV7-6 to TRBJ1-4; possibly TRBD1 for D (6 bases). The CDR3 is 14 residues long. Trimming pared 2 bases from V and 8 bases from J, leaving 12 bases between. Germline values: CDR1 SGHVS, CDR2 FNYEAQ. The CDR3 nucleotides read TGTGCCAGCAGCTTATCACAGGGCGACGAAAAACTGTTTTTT. This gives the protein CASSLSQGDEKLFF.

This clone has only a few counts. The V call is TRBV2, the J call TRBJ1-2; 12 bases line up with TRBD1. The CDR3 runs to 13 residues. V was pared by 6 bases and J by 7 bases, with 3 bases of the junction left unmatched. Germline CDR1 SNHLY, CDR2 FYNNEI. CDR3 residues: CASRGQGASGYTF. The CDR3, as DNA: TGTGCCAGCAGGGGACAGGGGGCTTCTGGCTACACCTTC.

The chain recombines TRBV14 with TRBJ2-1; no clear D. The CDR3 is made up of 13 amino acids. Trimming took off 1 base at V and 10 bases at J, with 11 bases between the two ends. Germline CDR1 and CDR2: SGHDN and FVKESK. This CDR3 is CASSQGRIGEQFF. The CDR3 DNA is TGTGCCAGCAGCCAAGGAAGGATTGGCGAGCAGTTCTTC.

The J gene is TRBJ1-3, the V gene TRBV11-2, with D possibly TRBD1 on 5 matching bases. The germline CDR1 and CDR2 sequences are SGHAT and FQNNGV. Deletions cut 7 bases from V and 4 bases from J, with 14 bases between. CDR3 length: 14 residues. The CDR3 DNA reads TGTGCCAGCACCCGGGGAGGGGCCGGAAACACCATATATTTT. This translates into CASTRGGAGNTIYF.

The rearrangement joins TRBV5-5 to TRBJ2-1, with a tentative D call TRBD2 (5 bases). The length of the CDR3 is 14 residues. CDR1 is SGHKS, CDR2 YYEKEE, per germline (reference sequence). The V end lost 0 bases, the J end lost 5 bases, and 9 bases lay between the germline ends. This CDR3 reads CASSLDSANNEQFF. The DNA of the CDR3 is TGTGCCAGCAGCTTGGATAGCGCGAACAATGAGCAGTTCTTC.

The chain is built from TRBV15 and TRBJ2-7, with 9 bases identical to TRBD1. The CDR3 is made up of 16 amino acids. Trimming at V came to 2 bases and at J to 5 bases, leaving 10 bases not matched to a gene. Germline CDR1 reads LNHNV; CDR2 reads YYDKDF (reference sequence). CDR3 nucleotides: TGTGCCACCAGCAGACTGCCCCGGGACAGGGCCCACGAGCAGTACTTC. Its protein product is CATSRLPRDRAHEQYF.

This chain links TRBV30 with TRBJ1-5; D is ambiguous. Looked up from germline, CDR1 is GTSNPN and CDR2 is SVGIG (reference sequence). The CDR3 has 15 amino acids. Trimming shortened V by 0 bases and J by 8 bases, and 17 bases separated the two germline ends. Written as DNA, the CDR3 is TGTGCCTGGAGTGTACTCGGCGGAAGCTTAGAGCCCCAGCATTTT. Its translation is CAWSVLGGSLEPQHF.

V and J are TRBV6-5 and TRBJ1-1; TRBD1 might be the D (6 bases). Germline CDR1 and CDR2: MNHEY and SVGAGI. Trimming removed 6 bases from V and 10 bases from J, with 12 bases in between. The CDR3 spans 11 residues. The CDR3 DNA is TGTGCCAGCAGGACAGGCCAATTAGCTTTCTTT. It yields the protein CASRTGQLAFF.